Listed here are 5 T cell receptor beta chains from one sample, sequenced in a study of T-cell reconstitution after alpha-beta-depleted transplantation in children. For TCRbeta, the library was prepared with unique molecular identifiers. TCRdb called the PCR reads again in MiXCR, with one record for every CDR3 protein. This sample yields 450,000 to 600,000 distinct CDR3 sequences, of which 13% are seen a single time; about 2% belongs to the top ten. This material consisted of PBMCs, mostly from graft donor cells, taken 360 days after TCRalphabeta/CD19-depleted stem cell transplant. Receptors originate from a male patient younger than 18 who had a stem cell transplant for acute myeloid leukemia, so the T cells may come from the graft donor.

This chain uses TRBV27 with TRBJ2-1; D not resolved. Germline V gene sequence: CDR1 MNHEY, CDR2 SMNVEV (reference sequence). CDR3 size: 12 residues. Between the trimmed V and J ends, which lost 8 bases and 12 bases, there was a span of 17 bases. The CDR3 here is CASGPRKGRQFF. The CDR3 region has the DNA TGTGCCAGCGGGCCTAGGAAGGGTCGGCAGTTCTTC.

V usage is TRBV6-5 and J usage is TRBJ2-7, with D tentatively TRBD2 (6 bases). V gave up 2 bases and J gave up 6 bases, with 8 bases separating them. CDR1 and CDR2 from the germline V gene are MNHEY and SVGAGI. This CDR3 has 12 residues. CDR3 sequence (DNA): TGTGCCAGCAGTTACAGGGACTCCGAGCAGTACTTC. This codes for CASSYRDSEQYF.

The table lists this clonotype with many counts. The V gene is TRBV12-3 or TRBV12-4, the J gene TRBJ2-7, with D maybe TRBD1 (5 bases). The CDR3 length is 15 residues. V gave up 6 bases and J gave up 0 bases, with 15 bases separating them. The CDR3 DNA is TGTGCCAGCAGAGCCGGGCAGGGTAGCTCCTACGAGCAGTACTTC. Amino acid sequence: CASRAGQGSSYEQYF.

The gene calls are TRBV7-9 and TRBJ2-7; D gene unclear. The germline CDR1 and CDR2 sequences are SEHNR and FQNEAQ (reference sequence). Between the trimmed V and J ends, which lost 5 bases and 0 bases, there was a span of 11 bases. CDR3 size: 14 residues. CDR3 sequence: CASSPRRISYEQYF. In DNA, the CDR3 is TGTGCCAGCAGCCCCCGGCGGATCTCCTACGAGCAGTACTTC.

This clonotype was recorded a few times. In DNA, the CDR3 is TGTGCCAGCAGTTACGTGCCCCAGGGGGGGAGTATGTCTTCAACGAATGAGCAGTTCTTC. Its translation is CASSYVPQGGSMSSTNEQFF. This rearrangement joins TRBV6-2 or TRBV6-3 to TRBJ2-1; D possibly matches TRBD1 or TRBD2 (7 bases each). Per the germline V gene, CDR1 is MNHEY and CDR2 is SVGEGT. The CDR3 sequence is 20 residues long. V gave up 2 bases and J gave up 7 bases, with 30 bases separating them.